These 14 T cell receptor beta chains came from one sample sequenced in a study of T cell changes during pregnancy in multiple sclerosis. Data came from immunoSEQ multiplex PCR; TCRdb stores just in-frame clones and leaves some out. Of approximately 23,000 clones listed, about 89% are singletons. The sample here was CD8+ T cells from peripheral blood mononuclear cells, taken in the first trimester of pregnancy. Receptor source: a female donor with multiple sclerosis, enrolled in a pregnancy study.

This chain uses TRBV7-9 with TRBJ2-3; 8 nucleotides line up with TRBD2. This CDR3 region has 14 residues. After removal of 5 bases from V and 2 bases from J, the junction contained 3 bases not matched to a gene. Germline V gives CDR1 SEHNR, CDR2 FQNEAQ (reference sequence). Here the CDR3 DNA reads TGTGCCAGCAGCCGACTAGCGATCACAGATACGCAGTATTTT. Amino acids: CASSRLAITDTQYF. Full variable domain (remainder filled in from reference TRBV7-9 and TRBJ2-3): DTGVSQNPRHKITKRGQNVTFRCDPISEHNRLYWYRQTLGQGPEFLTYFQNEAQLEKSRLLSDRFSAERPKGSFSTLEIQRTEQGDSAMYLCASSRLAITDTQYFGPGTRLTVL.

The chain's CDR3 is CASSPSGRVSDTQYF. The CDR3 bases are TGTGCCAGCAGCCCTAGCGGGAGGGTATCAGATACGCAGTATTTT. The rearrangement links TRBV11-1 to TRBJ2-3; 12 nucleotides line up with TRBD2. Looked up from germline, CDR1 is SGHAT and CDR2 is FQDESV (reference sequence). This CDR3 has 15 residues. V was clipped by 5 bases and J by 4 bases; unmatched bases: 4. Looking up the rest from reference TRBV11-1 and TRBJ2-3 gives the full variable domain: EAEVAQSPRYKITEKSQAVAFWCDPISGHATLYWYRQILGQGPELLVQFQDESVVDDSQLPKDRFSAERLKGVDSTLKIQPAELGDSAMYLCASSPSGRVSDTQYFGPGTRLTVL.

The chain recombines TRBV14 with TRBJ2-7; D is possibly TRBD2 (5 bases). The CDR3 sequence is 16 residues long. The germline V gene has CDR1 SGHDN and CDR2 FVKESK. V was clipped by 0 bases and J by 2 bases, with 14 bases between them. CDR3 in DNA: TGTGCCAGCAGCCAAGAAATGGGTCCCGGGGCCTACGAGCAGTACTTC. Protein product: CASSQEMGPGAYEQYF.

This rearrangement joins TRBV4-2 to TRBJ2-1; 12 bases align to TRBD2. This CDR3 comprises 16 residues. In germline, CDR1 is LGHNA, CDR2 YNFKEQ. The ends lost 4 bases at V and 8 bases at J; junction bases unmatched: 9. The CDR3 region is CASSPQLAGGYDEQFF. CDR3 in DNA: TGTGCCAGCAGCCCTCAACTAGCGGGAGGATACGATGAGCAGTTCTTC.

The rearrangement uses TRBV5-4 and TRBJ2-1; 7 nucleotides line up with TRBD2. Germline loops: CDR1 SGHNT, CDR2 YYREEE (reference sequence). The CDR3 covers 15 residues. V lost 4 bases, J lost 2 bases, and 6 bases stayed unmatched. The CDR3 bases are TGTGCCAGCAGCATAACTAGCGTGACCTACAATGAGCAGTTCTTC. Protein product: CASSITSVTYNEQFF.

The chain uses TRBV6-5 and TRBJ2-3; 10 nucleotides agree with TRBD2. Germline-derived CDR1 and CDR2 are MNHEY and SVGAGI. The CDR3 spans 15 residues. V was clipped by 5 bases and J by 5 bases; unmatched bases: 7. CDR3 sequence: CASSGLAGEKDTQYF. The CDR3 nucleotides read TGTGCCAGCAGTGGCCTAGCGGGAGAGAAAGATACGCAGTATTTT.

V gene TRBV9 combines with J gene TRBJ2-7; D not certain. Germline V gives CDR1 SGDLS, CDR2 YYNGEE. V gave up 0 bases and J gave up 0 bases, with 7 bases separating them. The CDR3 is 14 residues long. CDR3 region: CASSVGRSSYEQYF. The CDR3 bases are TGTGCCAGCAGCGTAGGACGGAGCTCCTACGAGCAGTACTTC.

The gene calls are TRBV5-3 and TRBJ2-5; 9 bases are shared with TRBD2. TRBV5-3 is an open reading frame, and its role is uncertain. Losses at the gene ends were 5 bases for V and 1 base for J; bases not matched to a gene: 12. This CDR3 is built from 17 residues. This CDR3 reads CARRITFAGGPQETQYF. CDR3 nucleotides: TGTGCCAGAAGGATAACTTTCGCGGGAGGGCCCCAAGAGACCCAGTACTTC.

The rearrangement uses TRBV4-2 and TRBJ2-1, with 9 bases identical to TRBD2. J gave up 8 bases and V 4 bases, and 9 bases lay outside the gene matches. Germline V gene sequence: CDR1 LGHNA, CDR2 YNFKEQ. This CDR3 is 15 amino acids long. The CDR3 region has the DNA TGTGCCAGCAGCCGTCGACTAGCGGAGCTGGATGAGCAGTTCTTC. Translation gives CASSRRLAELDEQFF.

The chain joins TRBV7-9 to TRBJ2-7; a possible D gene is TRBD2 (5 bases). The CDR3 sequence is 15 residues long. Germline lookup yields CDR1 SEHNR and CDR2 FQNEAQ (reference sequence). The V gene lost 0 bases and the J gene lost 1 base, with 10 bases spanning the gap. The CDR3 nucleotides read TGTGCCAGCAGCTTAGCGGTGGGAGTGTCCTACGAGCAGTACTTC. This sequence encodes CASSLAVGVSYEQYF.

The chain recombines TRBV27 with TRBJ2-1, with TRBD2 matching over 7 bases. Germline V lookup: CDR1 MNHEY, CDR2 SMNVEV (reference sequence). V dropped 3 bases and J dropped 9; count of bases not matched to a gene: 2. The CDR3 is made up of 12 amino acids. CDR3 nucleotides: TGTGCCAGCAGTTTGGGGGGGGGTGAGCAGTTCTTC. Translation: CASSLGGGEQFF.

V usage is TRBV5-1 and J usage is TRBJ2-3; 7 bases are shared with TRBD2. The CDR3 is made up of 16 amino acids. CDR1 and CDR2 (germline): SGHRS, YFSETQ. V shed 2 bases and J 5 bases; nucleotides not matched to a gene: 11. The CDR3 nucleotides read TGCGCCAGCAGCTTAGTAGGACTAGTGGGTCTAGATACGCAGTATTTT. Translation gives CASSLVGLVGLDTQYF.

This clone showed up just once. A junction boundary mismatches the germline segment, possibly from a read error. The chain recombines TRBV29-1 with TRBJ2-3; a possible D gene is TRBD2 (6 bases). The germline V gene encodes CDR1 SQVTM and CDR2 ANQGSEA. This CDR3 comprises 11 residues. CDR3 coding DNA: TGCAGCGTTGTGTGGCGGACTACTCTCGTTTTT. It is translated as CSVVWRTTLVF.

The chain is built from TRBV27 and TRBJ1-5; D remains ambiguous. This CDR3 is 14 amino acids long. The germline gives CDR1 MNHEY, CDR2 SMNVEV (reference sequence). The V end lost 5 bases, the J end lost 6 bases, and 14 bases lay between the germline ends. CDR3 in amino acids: CASSLPGIGQPQHF. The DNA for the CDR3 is TGTGCCAGCAGTCTCCCGGGTATCGGTCAGCCCCAGCATTTT.